These 18 T cell receptor beta chains share one sample of origin, sequenced in a study of T-cell memory formation after mild COVID-19. In TCRdb, the 5' RACE reads were re-called with MiXCR into one record per CDR3 protein. The data show more than 300,000 distinct CDR3 sequences, roughly an eighth seen once. The sequenced material came from PBMCs or a T cell subset sorted from them (not recorded which). These receptors were collected from a man between 18 and 29 years old who had mild COVID-19 (a few samples of this study predate the infection). Cell type and time point are not known.

This chain's CDR3 is CSAKEHRGSDTQYF. In DNA, the CDR3 is TGCAGTGCTAAAGAGCACAGGGGGTCCGATACGCAGTATTTT. The V and J genes are TRBV20-1 and TRBJ2-3; 8 nucleotides line up with TRBD1. The germline CDR1 and CDR2 sequences are DFQATT and SNEGSKA (reference sequence). Trimming removed 4 bases from V and 6 bases from J; junction bases left unmatched: 9. The CDR3 runs 14 residues.

The table lists this clonotype with a few counts. This chain joins TRBV6-2 or TRBV6-3 and TRBJ2-5; possible D gene TRBD1, 6 bases. The V gene lost 8 bases and the J gene lost 1 base, with 8 bases spanning the gap. The germline CDR1 and CDR2 sequences are MNHEY and SVGEGT. The CDR3 has 12 residues. This CDR3 is CASLQGQETQYF. CDR3 DNA sequence: TGTGCCAGCCTACAGGGCCAAGAGACCCAGTACTTC.

This clonotype was observed a few times. The V and J genes are TRBV4-1 and TRBJ2-1; TRBD1 agrees at 10 bases. The CDR3 sequence is 14 residues long. J gave up 9 bases and V 3 bases, and 5 bases lay outside the gene matches. CDR1 is MGHRA and CDR2 is YSYEKL in the germline V gene. CDR3 nucleotide sequence: TGCGCCAGCAGCCATCTGGGACAGGGGACTGAGCAGTTCTTC. Translating it yields CASSHLGQGTEQFF.

In its sample, this clonotype was seen a few times. The chain links TRBV5-1 to TRBJ2-6; D might be TRBD1 (6 bases). Trimming removed 0 bases at V and 0 bases at J, with 16 bases between. The CDR3 runs 19 residues. From germline, CDR1 is SGHRS and CDR2 YFSETQ. The CDR3 DNA is TGCGCCAGCAGCTTGGTGGGGGCAGGGGACCCCTCTGGGGCCAACGTCCTGACTTTC. Its translation is CASSLVGAGDPSGANVLTF.

Many counts were recorded for this clonotype. This rearrangement joins TRBV7-7 to TRBJ2-3; no reliable D call. With 7 bases removed from V and 4 bases from J, the gap between germline ends came to 6 bases. Germline assignment: CDR1 SSHAT and CDR2 FNYEAQ (reference sequence). The CDR3 spans 11 residues. For the CDR3, the DNA is TGTGCCAGCACCGAAGCAGATACGCAGTATTTT. Amino acid sequence: CASTEADTQYF.

The V gene is TRBV29-1, the J gene TRBJ1-4; 7 nucleotides line up with TRBD1. Germline V lookup: CDR1 SQVTM, CDR2 ANQGSEA. The trim removed 7 bases at V and 0 bases at J, leaving 5 bases unmatched. The CDR3 covers 14 residues. This CDR3 reads CSALGQSTNEKLFF. For the CDR3, the DNA is TGCAGCGCACTGGGACAGTCAACTAATGAAAAACTGTTTTTT. The complete variable domain, with remaining parts taken from reference TRBV29-1 and TRBJ1-4, reads SAVISQKPSRDICQRGTSLTIQCQVDSQVTMMFWYRQQPGQSLTLIATANQGSEATYESGFVIDKFPISRPNLTFSTLTVSNMSPEDSSIYLCSALGQSTNEKLFFGSGTQLSVL.

The sample holds a few counts of this clonotype. The chain combines TRBV10-3 with TRBJ2-1, with 9 bases fitting TRBD2. The V segment lost 6 bases and the J segment 5 bases; nucleotides outside the gene matches: 11. CDR1 is ENHRY and CDR2 is SYGVKD in the germline V gene. CDR3 length: 16 residues. In DNA, the CDR3 is TGTGCCATCAGGGTTGGGGGACTAGCCCAGCACAATGAGCAGTTCTTC. Its protein product is CAIRVGGLAQHNEQFF.

This clonotype occurred a few times. The chain carries TRBV7-9 and TRBJ1-2; 8 bases line up with TRBD1. This CDR3 has 16 amino acids. Germline CDR1 is SEHNR and CDR2 is FQNEAQ (reference sequence). V shed 5 bases and J 3 bases; nucleotides not matched to a gene: 11. The CDR3 sequence: CASSDLWGGQDYGYTF. CDR3 coding DNA: TGTGCCAGCAGCGACCTATGGGGGGGACAGGACTATGGCTACACCTTC.

This clonotype was detected only a few times. The J gene is TRBJ2-5, the V gene TRBV7-3; unclear D gene. The CDR3 spans 13 residues. CDR1 is SGHTA, CDR2 FQGTGA, per germline. The germline V and J ends were trimmed by 6 bases and 5 bases, with 13 bases remaining between them. CDR3 sequence reads: CASSKGKGETQYF. In nucleotides, the CDR3 is TGTGCCAGCAGTAAGGGAAAAGGGGAGACCCAGTACTTC.

The J gene is TRBJ2-6, the V gene TRBV24-1; D not certain. This CDR3 spans 17 amino acids. Germline V gene data show CDR1 as KGHDR and CDR2 as SFDVKD. V dropped 1 base and J dropped 0 bases, with 9 bases sitting between them. The CDR3 DNA reads TGTGCCACCAGTGATTTTAAGGGCACCTCTGGGGCCAACGTCCTGACTTTC. The encoded protein is CATSDFKGTSGANVLTF.

The V call is TRBV7-8, the J call TRBJ2-4; D possibly uses TRBD1 or TRBD2 (6 bases each). This CDR3 comprises 15 residues. Germline assignment: CDR1 SGHVS and CDR2 FQNEAQ. The V and J ends lost 5 bases and 8 bases respectively, with 19 bases between them. The CDR3 coding sequence is TGTGCCAGCAGCGGCGGTATTACGGGGGCGGACATTCAGTACTTC. Translated: CASSGGITGADIQYF.

The chain carries TRBV11-1 and TRBJ2-7, with D tentatively TRBD1 (5 bases). Trimming stripped 4 bases from V and 4 bases from J, with 11 bases between. Germline CDR1 and CDR2: SGHAT and FQDESV (reference sequence). This CDR3 is built from 13 residues. The chain's CDR3 is CASSSRQPYEQYF. CDR3 in DNA: TGTGCCAGCAGCTCGAGACAGCCTTACGAGCAGTACTTC. The whole variable domain, filled in from reference TRBV11-1 and TRBJ2-7, reads EAEVAQSPRYKITEKSQAVAFWCDPISGHATLYWYRQILGQGPELLVQFQDESVVDDSQLPKDRFSAERLKGVDSTLKIQPAELGDSAMYLCASSSRQPYEQYFGPGTRLTVT.

As to this clonotype: A much larger clone differs from this one at a single base, so this may be a read error. The rearrangement uses TRBV5-1 and TRBJ2-7; D gene unclear. Between the trimmed V and J ends, which lost 4 bases and 5 bases, there was a span of 16 bases. There are 14 residues in the CDR3. Germline V gene lookup returns CDR1 SGHRS and CDR2 YFSETQ. CDR3 in DNA: TGCGCCAGCAGCGTCGGCGTTAACCCGGACGAGCAGTACTTC. This encodes CASSVGVNPDEQYF.

This clonotype has only a few counts. This rearrangement joins TRBV7-9 to TRBJ2-7; 7 bases line up with TRBD2. This CDR3 comprises 15 residues. Per the germline V gene, CDR1 is SEHNR and CDR2 is FQNEAQ (reference sequence). Trimming removed 5 bases from V and 5 bases from J; junction bases left unmatched: 12. CDR3 residues: CASSLNPGLINEQYF. DNA for the CDR3: TGTGCCAGCAGCCTTAACCCGGGACTAATAAACGAGCAGTACTTC.

There are a few counts of this clonotype. The chain carries TRBV27 and TRBJ1-2, with D possibly TRBD1 on 6 matching bases. V was pared by 5 bases and J by 4 bases, with 14 bases between. CDR3 length: 14 amino acids. Germline V gene data show CDR1 as MNHEY and CDR2 as SMNVEV (reference sequence). CDR3 bases: TGTGCCAGCAGTCCAAGAGAGGGGGGCTATGGCTACACCTTC. As protein: CASSPREGGYGYTF.

The table lists this clonotype with a few counts. The rearrangement uses TRBV11-2 and TRBJ2-1; D might be TRBD1 (5 bases). CDR1 and CDR2 (germline): SGHAT, FQNNGV. This CDR3 has 11 residues. Trimming pared 7 bases from V and 8 bases from J, leaving 9 bases between. Written as DNA, the CDR3 is TGTGCCAGCACCCAGGGTCATGAGCAGTTCTTC. Translated: CASTQGHEQFF.

This clonotype has more than one count but fewer than ten. The rearrangement joins TRBV12-3 or TRBV12-4 to TRBJ2-3, with D perhaps being TRBD1 or TRBD2 (6 bases each). The ends were cut back, 2 bases at V and 0 bases at J, with 12 bases in the middle. The CDR3 sequence is 16 residues long. The DNA of the CDR3 is TGTGCCAGCAGTTTAACCGGGGGCCCTAGCACAGATACGCAGTATTTT. It translates to CASSLTGGPSTDTQYF.

This clonotype was seen more than once but under ten times. The chain employs TRBV4-3 and TRBJ2-2; 8 nucleotides align to TRBD2. CDR3 length: 15 amino acids. Trimming removed 4 bases from V and 4 bases from J; junction bases left unmatched: 5. Germline V gives CDR1 LGHNA, CDR2 YSLEER. CDR3 DNA sequence: TGCGCCAGCAGCCTAAGCGGGGGAACCACCGGGGAGCTGTTTTTT. It specifies CASSLSGGTTGELFF.